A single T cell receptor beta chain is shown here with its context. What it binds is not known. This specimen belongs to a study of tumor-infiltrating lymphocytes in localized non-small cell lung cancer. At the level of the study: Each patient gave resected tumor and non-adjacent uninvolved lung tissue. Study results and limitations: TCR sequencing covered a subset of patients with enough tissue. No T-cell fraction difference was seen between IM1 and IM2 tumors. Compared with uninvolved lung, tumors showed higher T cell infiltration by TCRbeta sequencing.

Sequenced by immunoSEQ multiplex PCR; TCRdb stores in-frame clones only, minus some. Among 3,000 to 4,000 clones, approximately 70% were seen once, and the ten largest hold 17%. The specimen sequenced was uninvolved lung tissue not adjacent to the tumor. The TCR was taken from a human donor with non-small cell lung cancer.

CDR3 protein: CASSIVGKGEAFF. The CDR3 DNA sequence: TGTGCCAGTAGTATAGTAGGGAAAGGTGAAGCTTTCTTT. The gene calls are TRBV19 and TRBJ1-1; D not certain. Germline V lookup: CDR1 LNHDA, CDR2 SQIVND (reference sequence). V was shortened by 1 base and J by 7 bases, with 10 bases between the two germline ends. This CDR3 contains 13 residues.